These 17 T cell receptor beta chains were sequenced from one sample in a study of CD8 T cells in ankylosing spondylitis (dated by TCRdb to 2016 to 2017). The library was produced with 5' RACE. Sequencing was carried out with an Illumina HiSeq 2500. In-frame beta chains were kept once TCRdb had trimmed the public reads at Q25 with fastp and called clones with MiXCR. Under each unique CDR3 protein, matching rows form one entry showing the most common genes and DNA. A total of approximately 250,000 distinct CDR3 sequences appear in this sample, around 25% of them only once. The top ten clonotypes cover 0.61% of the sample. The sequenced material came from blood, either unsorted or a sorted T cell fraction (not recorded which). These receptors originate from a male donor with ankylosing spondylitis or in good health (not recorded which).

The rearrangement links TRBV6-1 to TRBJ2-3; 9 bases are shared with TRBD2. Germline CDR1 and CDR2: MNHNS and SASEGT. Trimming removed 6 bases from V and 5 bases from J; junction bases left unmatched: 9. This CDR3 is built from 15 residues. The CDR3 nucleotides read TGTGCCAGCAGGACTAGCGGTTCCTCGGGAGATACGCAGTATTTT. Translation: CASRTSGSSGDTQYF.

This chain connects TRBV5-5 to TRBJ2-3; 7 positions match TRBD2. The CDR3 runs to 16 residues. V lost 4 bases and J lost 3; bases outside the gene matches: 11. In germline, CDR1 is SGHKS, CDR2 YYEKEE (reference sequence). The CDR3 protein is CASSTTQRGGTDTQYF. The CDR3 DNA reads as TGTGCCAGCAGCACTACCCAGCGGGGTGGGACAGATACGCAGTATTTT. Combining the CDR3 with reference TRBV5-5 and TRBJ2-3 gives the whole variable domain DAGVTQSPTHLIKTRGQQVTLRCSPISGHKSVSWYQQVLGQGPQFIFQYYEKEERGRGNFPDRFSARQFPNYSSELNVNALLLGDSALYLCASSTTQRGGTDTQYFGPGTRLTVL.

This clonotype showed up many times. The chain combines TRBV15 with TRBJ2-2; maybe TRBD1 (5 bases). Deletions cut 0 bases from V and 3 bases from J, with 14 bases between. Germline assignment: CDR1 LNHNV and CDR2 YYDKDF (reference sequence). This CDR3 has 17 residues. CDR3 sequence reads: CATSRDSGRVDTGELFF. The DNA of the CDR3 is TGTGCCACCAGCAGAGATTCCGGCAGGGTTGACACCGGGGAGCTGTTTTTT. Based on the CDR3 plus reference TRBV15 and TRBJ2-2, the full variable domain is DAMVIQNPRYQVTQFGKPVTLSCSQTLNHNVMYWYQQKSSQAPKLLFHYYDKDFNNEADTPDNFQSRRPNTSFCFLDIRSPGLGDTAMYLCATSRDSGRVDTGELFFGEGSRLTVL.

This clonotype was seen ten or more times. The chain links TRBV20-1 to TRBJ2-7; D is possibly TRBD1 (5 bases). This CDR3 spans 11 amino acids. Germline CDR1 reads DFQATT; CDR2 reads SNEGSKA (reference sequence). With 4 bases removed from V and 3 bases from J, the gap between germline ends came to 7 bases. CDR3 DNA: TGCAGTGCTACCAGGGACTACGAGCAGTACTTC. Translating gives CSATRDYEQYF.

This clonotype was seen more than once but under ten times. The gene calls are TRBV20-1 and TRBJ1-6; TRBD1 agrees at 7 bases. V trimming: 6 bases; J trimming: 6 bases; junction bases outside the gene matches: 11. Germline V gene data show CDR1 as DFQATT and CDR2 as SNEGSKA (reference sequence). The CDR3 has 15 residues. The CDR3 DNA reads as TGCAGTGCCCCCGGTCGGACAGGTATTAATTCACCCCTCCACTTT. The encoded protein is CSAPGRTGINSPLHF.

V usage is TRBV2 and J usage is TRBJ2-5, with D tentatively TRBD2 (5 bases). The last part of the DNA fits TRBJ2-1 better; the J call may be wrong. Germline lookup yields CDR1 SNHLY and CDR2 FYNNEI. This CDR3 is built from 11 residues. CDR3 DNA: TGTGCCGCCGGGATTCTAGAGACCCAGTTCTTC. Translating it yields CAAGILETQFF.

J is TRBJ2-5 and V is TRBV20-1; no clear D. V gave up 0 bases and J gave up 5 bases, with 10 bases separating them. Per the germline V gene, CDR1 is DFQATT and CDR2 is SNEGSKA (reference sequence). The CDR3 is 13 residues long. CDR3 sequence: CSARDLGLETQYF. CDR3 coding DNA: TGCAGTGCTAGAGACTTAGGGCTGGAGACCCAGTACTTC.

A few counts support this clonotype. The chain employs TRBV20-1 and TRBJ2-7; TRBD2 might be the D (5 bases). Germline lookup yields CDR1 DFQATT and CDR2 SNEGSKA (reference sequence). V lost 4 bases and J 1 base, leaving 14 bases between the germline ends. The CDR3 is made up of 14 amino acids. The CDR3 nucleotides read TGCAGTGCTAATGTGCGGACTCGATCCTACGAGCAGTACTTC. Amino acid sequence: CSANVRTRSYEQYF.

This clonotype occurred a few times. The chain employs TRBV29-1 and TRBJ2-2; 7 nucleotides match TRBD1. The CDR3 covers 14 residues. Losses at the gene ends were 7 bases for V and 5 bases for J; bases not matched to a gene: 10. Germline values: CDR1 SQVTM, CDR2 ANQGSEA. CDR3: CSARGGGSTGELFF. As DNA, the CDR3 is TGCAGCGCCAGAGGGGGCGGGTCGACCGGGGAGCTGTTTTTT.

The chain recombines TRBV7-2 with TRBJ2-1; the D gene could be TRBD1 or TRBD2 (6 bases each). Per germline, CDR1 SGHTA and CDR2 FQGNSA. The CDR3 is 14 amino acids. V lost 2 bases and J 7 bases, leaving 12 bases between the germline ends. CDR3: CASSLIQGRNEQFF. CDR3 coding DNA: TGTGCCAGCAGCTTAATCCAGGGGAGGAATGAGCAGTTCTTC.

This sequence joins TRBV10-3 and TRBJ1-2; 7 positions match TRBD1. Germline CDR1 reads ENHRY; CDR2 reads SYGVKD. This CDR3 contains 13 residues. V dropped 10 bases and J dropped 1; count of bases not matched to a gene: 6. This CDR3 reads CATTDRLNYGYTF. For the CDR3, the DNA is TGTGCCACCACGGACAGGCTTAACTATGGCTACACCTTC.

This chain joins TRBV12-3 or TRBV12-4 and TRBJ2-1, with 7 bases lining up with TRBD1. This CDR3 has 15 residues. V shed 6 bases, J shed 5 bases, and the junction held 10 bases outside the gene matches. For the CDR3, the DNA is TGTGCCAGCAGGACGCAGACAGGGTGGGACAATGAGCAGTTCTTC. It is translated as CASRTQTGWDNEQFF.

CDR3 amino acids: CASSSREAGGAETQYF. The CDR3 DNA sequence: TGTGCCAGCAGTTCACGGGAGGCAGGGGGCGCGGAGACCCAGTACTTC. The V gene is TRBV12-3 or TRBV12-4, the J gene TRBJ2-5; tentatively, D is TRBD1 (8 bases). This CDR3 is 16 amino acids long. Trimming took 4 bases from V and 5 from J, leaving 20 bases between them.

This clonotype was seen many times. V usage is TRBV5-1 and J usage is TRBJ2-5; unclear D gene. CDR3 length equals 13 residues. V was cut by 6 bases and J by 4 bases, with 13 bases left in between. Germline loops: CDR1 SGHRS, CDR2 YFSETQ. The CDR3 loop reads CASTDWARETQYF. The CDR3 DNA follows: TGCGCCAGCACCGACTGGGCCCGAGAGACCCAGTACTTC. Based on the CDR3 plus reference TRBV5-1 and TRBJ2-5, the full variable domain is KAGVTQTPRYLIKTRGQQVTLSCSPISGHRSVSWYQQTPGQGLQFLFEYFSETQRNKGNFPGRFSGRQFSNSRSEMNVSTLELGDSALYLCASTDWARETQYFGPGTRLLVL.

The chain has TRBV6-5 and TRBJ1-6; D not resolved. The CDR3 runs to 14 residues. V dropped 0 bases and J dropped 2 bases, with 2 bases sitting between them. Looked up from germline, CDR1 is MNHEY and CDR2 is SVGAGI. The CDR3 is CASSYSTYNSPLHF. As DNA, the CDR3 is TGTGCCAGCAGTTACTCGACCTATAATTCACCCCTCCACTTT.

The V gene is TRBV12-3 or TRBV12-4, the J gene TRBJ2-1; D gene unclear. The CDR3 consists of 14 residues. The ends were cut back, 4 bases at V and 6 bases at J, with 13 bases in the middle. As DNA, the CDR3 is TGTGCCAGCAGTTCTTACAGTCCGCCCAATGAGCAGTTCTTC. Protein sequence: CASSSYSPPNEQFF.

The chain uses TRBV29-1 and TRBJ2-3, with TRBD2 matching over 8 bases. Losses at the gene ends were 3 bases for V and 3 bases for J; bases not matched to a gene: 8. The CDR3 sequence is 15 residues long. CDR1 SQVTM and CDR2 ANQGSEA come from the germline V gene. Written as DNA, the CDR3 is TGCAGCGTTGATTTCGGGGGGGCCGTTACAGATACGCAGTATTTT. It is translated as CSVDFGGAVTDTQYF.